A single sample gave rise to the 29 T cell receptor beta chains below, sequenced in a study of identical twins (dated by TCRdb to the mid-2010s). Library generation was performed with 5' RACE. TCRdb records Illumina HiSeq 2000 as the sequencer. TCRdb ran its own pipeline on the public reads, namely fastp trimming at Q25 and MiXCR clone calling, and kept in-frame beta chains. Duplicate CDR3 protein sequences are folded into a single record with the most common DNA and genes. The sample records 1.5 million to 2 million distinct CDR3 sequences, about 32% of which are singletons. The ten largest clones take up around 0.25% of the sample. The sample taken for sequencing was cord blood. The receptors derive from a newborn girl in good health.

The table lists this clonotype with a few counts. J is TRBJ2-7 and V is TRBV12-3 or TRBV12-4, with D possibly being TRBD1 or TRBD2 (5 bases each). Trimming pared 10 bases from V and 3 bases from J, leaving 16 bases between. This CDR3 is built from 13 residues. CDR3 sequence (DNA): TGTGCCATCTCGAGGGGTCACGGCTACGAGCAGTACTTC. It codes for CAISRGHGYEQYF.

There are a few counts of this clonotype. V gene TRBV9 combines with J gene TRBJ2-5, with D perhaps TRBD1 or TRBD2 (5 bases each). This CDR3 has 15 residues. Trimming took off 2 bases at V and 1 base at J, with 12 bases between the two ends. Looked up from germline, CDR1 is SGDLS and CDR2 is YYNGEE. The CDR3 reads CASSVLAGTQETQYF. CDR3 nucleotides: TGTGCCAGCAGCGTCCTAGCTGGGACCCAAGAGACCCAGTACTTC. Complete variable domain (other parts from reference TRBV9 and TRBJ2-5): DSGVTQTPKHLITATGQRVTLRCSPRSGDLSVYWYQQSLDQGLQFLIQYYNGEERAKGNILERFSAQQFPDLHSELNLSSLELGDSALYFCASSVLAGTQETQYFGPGTRLLVL.

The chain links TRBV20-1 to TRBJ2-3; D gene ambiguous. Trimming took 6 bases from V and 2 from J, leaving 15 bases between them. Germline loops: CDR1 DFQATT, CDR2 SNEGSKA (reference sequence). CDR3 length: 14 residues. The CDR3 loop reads CSARSWDVTDTQYF. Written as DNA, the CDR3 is TGCAGTGCCCGGAGCTGGGATGTCACAGATACGCAGTATTTT.

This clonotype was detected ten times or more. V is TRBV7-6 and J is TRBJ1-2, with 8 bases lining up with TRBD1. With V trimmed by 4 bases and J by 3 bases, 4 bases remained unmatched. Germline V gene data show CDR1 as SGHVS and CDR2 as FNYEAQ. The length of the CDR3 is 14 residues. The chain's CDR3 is CASSSIQGDYGYTF. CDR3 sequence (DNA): TGTGCCAGCAGCTCGATACAGGGGGACTATGGCTACACCTTC. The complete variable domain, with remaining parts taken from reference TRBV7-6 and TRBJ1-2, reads GAGVSQSPRYKVTKRGQDVALRCDPISGHVSLYWYRQALGQGPEFLTYFNYEAQQDKSGLPNDRFSAERPEGSISTLTIQRTEQRDSAMYRCASSSIQGDYGYTFGSGTRLTVV.

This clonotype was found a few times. The CDR3: CASSSGTPNTGELFF. CDR3 nucleotide sequence: TGTGCCAGCAGCTCCGGGACCCCGAACACCGGGGAGCTGTTTTTT. The V and J genes are TRBV27 and TRBJ2-2; either TRBD1 or TRBD2 may fit D (5 bases each). The V gene lost 6 bases and the J gene lost 0 bases, with 11 bases spanning the gap. CDR3 length: 15 amino acids. Germline assignment: CDR1 MNHEY and CDR2 SMNVEV (reference sequence).

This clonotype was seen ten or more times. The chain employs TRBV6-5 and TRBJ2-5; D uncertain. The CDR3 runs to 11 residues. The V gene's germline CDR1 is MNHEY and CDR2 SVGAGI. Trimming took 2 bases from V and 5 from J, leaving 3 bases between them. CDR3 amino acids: CASSYRETQYF. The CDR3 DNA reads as TGTGCCAGCAGTTACAGGGAGACCCAGTACTTC.

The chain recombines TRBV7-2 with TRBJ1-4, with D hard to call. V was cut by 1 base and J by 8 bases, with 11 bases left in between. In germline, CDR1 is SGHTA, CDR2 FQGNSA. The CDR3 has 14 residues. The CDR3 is CASSLDGSGEKLFF. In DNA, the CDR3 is TGTGCCAGCAGCTTAGACGGGTCTGGGGAAAAACTGTTTTTT. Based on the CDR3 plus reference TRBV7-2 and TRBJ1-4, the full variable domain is GAGVSQSPSNKVTEKGKDVELRCDPISGHTALYWYRQSLGQGLEFLIYFQGNSAPDKSGLPSDRFSAERTGGSVSTLTIQRTQQEDSAVYLCASSLDGSGEKLFFGSGTQLSVL.

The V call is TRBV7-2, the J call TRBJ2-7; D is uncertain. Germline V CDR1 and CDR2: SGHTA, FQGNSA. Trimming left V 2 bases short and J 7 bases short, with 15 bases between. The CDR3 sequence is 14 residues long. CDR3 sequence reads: CASSLIPKYNEQYF. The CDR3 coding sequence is TGTGCCAGCAGCTTAATCCCGAAATACAATGAGCAGTACTTC.

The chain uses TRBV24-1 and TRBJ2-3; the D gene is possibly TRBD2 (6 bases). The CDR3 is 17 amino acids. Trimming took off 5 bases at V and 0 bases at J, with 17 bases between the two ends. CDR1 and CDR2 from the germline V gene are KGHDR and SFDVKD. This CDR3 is CATSAPLTSRSTDTQYF. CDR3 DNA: TGTGCCACCAGTGCCCCCCTTACTAGCCGGAGCACAGATACGCAGTATTTT.

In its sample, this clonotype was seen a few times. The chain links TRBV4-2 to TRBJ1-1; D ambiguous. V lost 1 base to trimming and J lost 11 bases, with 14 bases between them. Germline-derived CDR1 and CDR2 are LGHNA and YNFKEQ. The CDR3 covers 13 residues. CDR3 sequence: CASSQVTSGGAFF. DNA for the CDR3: TGTGCCAGCAGCCAAGTGACCTCAGGCGGGGCTTTCTTT.

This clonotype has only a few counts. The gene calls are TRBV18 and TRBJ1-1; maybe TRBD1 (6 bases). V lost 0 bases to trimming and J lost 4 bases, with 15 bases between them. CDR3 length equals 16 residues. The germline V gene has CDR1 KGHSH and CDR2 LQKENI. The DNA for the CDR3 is TGTGCCAGCTCACCACCGTTAGGGGGGGATGGCACTGAAGCTTTCTTT. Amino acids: CASSPPLGGDGTEAFF.

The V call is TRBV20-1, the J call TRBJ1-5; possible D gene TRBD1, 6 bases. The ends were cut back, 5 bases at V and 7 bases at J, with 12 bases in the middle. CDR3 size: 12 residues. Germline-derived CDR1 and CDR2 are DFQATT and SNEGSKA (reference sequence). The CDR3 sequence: CSAAEQGQPQHF. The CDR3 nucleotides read TGCAGTGCTGCAGAACAGGGCCAGCCCCAGCATTTT.

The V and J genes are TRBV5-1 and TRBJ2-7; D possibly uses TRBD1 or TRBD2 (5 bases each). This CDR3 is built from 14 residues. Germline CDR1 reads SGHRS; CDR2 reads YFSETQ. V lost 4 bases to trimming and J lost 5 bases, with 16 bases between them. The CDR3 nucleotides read TGCGCCAGCAGCCCGTTGGGGGAGACCCACGAGCAGTACTTC. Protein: CASSPLGETHEQYF.

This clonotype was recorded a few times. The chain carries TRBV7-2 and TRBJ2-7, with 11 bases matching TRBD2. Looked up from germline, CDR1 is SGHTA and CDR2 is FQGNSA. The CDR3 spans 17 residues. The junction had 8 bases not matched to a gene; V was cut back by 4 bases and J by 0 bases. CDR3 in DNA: TGTGCCAGCAGCTCCCGACTAGCGGGATTTAACTCCTACGAGCAGTACTTC. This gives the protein CASSSRLAGFNSYEQYF.

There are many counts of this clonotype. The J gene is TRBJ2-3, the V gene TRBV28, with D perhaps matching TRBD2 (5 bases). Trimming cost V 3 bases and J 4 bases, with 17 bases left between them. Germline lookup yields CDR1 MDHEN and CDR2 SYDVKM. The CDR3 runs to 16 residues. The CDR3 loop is CASSFPRGLGADTQYF. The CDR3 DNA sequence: TGTGCCAGCAGTTTCCCCCGAGGACTTGGGGCAGATACGCAGTATTTT.

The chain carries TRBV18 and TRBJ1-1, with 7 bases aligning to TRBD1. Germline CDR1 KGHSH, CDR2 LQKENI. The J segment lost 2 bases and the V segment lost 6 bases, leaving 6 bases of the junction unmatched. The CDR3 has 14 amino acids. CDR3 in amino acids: CASSPDRINTEAFF. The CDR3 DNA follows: TGTGCCAGCTCTCCGGACAGGATAAACACTGAAGCTTTCTTT.

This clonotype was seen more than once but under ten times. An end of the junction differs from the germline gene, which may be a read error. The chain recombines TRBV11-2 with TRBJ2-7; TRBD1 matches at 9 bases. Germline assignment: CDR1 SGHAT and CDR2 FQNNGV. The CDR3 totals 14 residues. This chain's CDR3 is CTSSSHRGRYEQYF. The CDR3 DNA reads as TGTACCAGCAGCTCGCACAGGGGGCGCTACGAGCAGTACTTC.

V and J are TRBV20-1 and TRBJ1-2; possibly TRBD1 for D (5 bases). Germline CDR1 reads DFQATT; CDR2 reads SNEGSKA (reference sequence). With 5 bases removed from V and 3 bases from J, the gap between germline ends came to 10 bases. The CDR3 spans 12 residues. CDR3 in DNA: TGCAGTGCTCCAGGGTACGACTATGGCTACACCTTC. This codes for CSAPGYDYGYTF.

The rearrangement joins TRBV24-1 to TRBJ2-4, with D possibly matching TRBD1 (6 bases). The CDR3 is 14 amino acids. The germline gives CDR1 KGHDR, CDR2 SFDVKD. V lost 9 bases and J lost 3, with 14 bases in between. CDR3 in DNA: TGTGCCACCCAACAGGGAAGTCGCAAAAACATTCAGTACTTC. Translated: CATQQGSRKNIQYF.

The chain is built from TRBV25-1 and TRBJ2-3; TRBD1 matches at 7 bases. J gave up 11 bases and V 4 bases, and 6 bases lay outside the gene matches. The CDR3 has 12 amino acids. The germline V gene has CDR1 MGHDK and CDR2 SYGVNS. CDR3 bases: TGTGCCAGCAGTGCACAGGGGTGTTGGCAGTATTTT. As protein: CASSAQGCWQYF.

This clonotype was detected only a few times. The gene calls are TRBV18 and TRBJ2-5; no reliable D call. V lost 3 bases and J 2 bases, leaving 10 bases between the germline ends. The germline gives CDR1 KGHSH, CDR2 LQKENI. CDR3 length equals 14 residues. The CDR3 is CASSPGYVQETQYF. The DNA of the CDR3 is TGTGCCAGCTCACCCGGGTACGTTCAAGAGACCCAGTACTTC. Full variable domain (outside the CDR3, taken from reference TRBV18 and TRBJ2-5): NAGVMQNPRHLVRRRGQEARLRCSPMKGHSHVYWYRQLPEEGLKFMVYLQKENIIDESGMPKERFSAEFPKEGPSILRIQQVVRGDSAAYFCASSPGYVQETQYFGPGTRLLVL.

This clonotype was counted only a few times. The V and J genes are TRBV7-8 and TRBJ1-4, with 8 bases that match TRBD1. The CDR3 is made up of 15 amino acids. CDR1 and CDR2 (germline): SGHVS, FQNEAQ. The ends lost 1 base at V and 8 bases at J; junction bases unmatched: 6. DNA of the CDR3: TGTGCCAGCAGCTTAGGCGCACAGGGGGGGGAAAAACTGTTTTTT. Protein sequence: CASSLGAQGGEKLFF.

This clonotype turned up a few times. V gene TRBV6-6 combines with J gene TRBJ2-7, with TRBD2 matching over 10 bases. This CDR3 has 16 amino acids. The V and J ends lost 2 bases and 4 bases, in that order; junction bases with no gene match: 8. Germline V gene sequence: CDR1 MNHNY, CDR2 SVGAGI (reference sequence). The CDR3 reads CASSYTVASGSYEQYF. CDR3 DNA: TGTGCCAGCAGTTACACGGTGGCTAGCGGGAGTTACGAGCAGTACTTC.

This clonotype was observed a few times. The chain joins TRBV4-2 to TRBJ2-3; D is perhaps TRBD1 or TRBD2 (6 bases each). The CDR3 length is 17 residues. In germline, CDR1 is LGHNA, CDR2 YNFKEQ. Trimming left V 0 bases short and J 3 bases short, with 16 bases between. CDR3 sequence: CASSQDVGRGPTDTQYF. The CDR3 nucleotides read TGTGCCAGCAGCCAAGACGTAGGACGGGGGCCAACAGATACGCAGTATTTT.

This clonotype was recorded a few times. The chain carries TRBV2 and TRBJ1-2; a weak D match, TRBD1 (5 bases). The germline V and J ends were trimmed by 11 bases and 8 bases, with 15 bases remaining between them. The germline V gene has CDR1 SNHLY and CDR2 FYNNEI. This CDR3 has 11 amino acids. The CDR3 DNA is TGTGCCTTCCGAAGACAGCCGGGCTACACCTTC. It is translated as CAFRRQPGYTF.

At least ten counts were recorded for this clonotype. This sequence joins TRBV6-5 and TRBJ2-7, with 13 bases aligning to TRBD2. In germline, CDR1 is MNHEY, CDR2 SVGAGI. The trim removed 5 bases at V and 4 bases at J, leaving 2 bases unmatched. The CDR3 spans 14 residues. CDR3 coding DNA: TGTGCCAGCAGTGGGACTAGCGGGAATTACGAGCAGTACTTC. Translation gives CASSGTSGNYEQYF.

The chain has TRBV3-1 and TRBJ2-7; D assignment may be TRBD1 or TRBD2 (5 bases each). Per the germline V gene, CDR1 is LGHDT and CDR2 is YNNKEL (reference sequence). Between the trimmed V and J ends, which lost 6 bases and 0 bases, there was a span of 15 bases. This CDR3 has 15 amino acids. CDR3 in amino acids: CASSPGRALSYEQYF. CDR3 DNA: TGTGCCAGCAGTCCGGGGCGCGCCCTCTCCTACGAGCAGTACTTC.

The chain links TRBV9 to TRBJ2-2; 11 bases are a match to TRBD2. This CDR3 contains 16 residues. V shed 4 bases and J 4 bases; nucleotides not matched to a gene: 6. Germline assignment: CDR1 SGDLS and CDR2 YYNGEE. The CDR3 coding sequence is TGTGCCAGCAGCTCACTAGCGGGAGAGGTCACCGGGGAGCTGTTTTTT. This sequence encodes CASSSLAGEVTGELFF.

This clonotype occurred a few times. The CDR3 here is CATSFILPTTGGDTQYF. CDR3 nucleotides: TGTGCCACCTCCTTTATACTCCCGACCACCGGTGGGGATACGCAGTATTTT. The chain links TRBV10-3 to TRBJ2-3, with D unclear. The V gene's germline CDR1 is ENHRY and CDR2 SYGVKD. Deletions cut 10 bases from V and 6 bases from J, with 29 bases between. This CDR3 is built from 17 residues.